This record concerns one T cell receptor (beta chain) sequence. In the PCR, 60 Vbeta and 13 Jbeta primers were used. Repertoires were generated with immunoSEQ multiplex PCR, while TCRdb's copy carries only in-frame clones and drops some. The table has around 170,000 clones, over 60% seen once. The germline V gene encodes CDR1 MNHNY and CDR2 SVGAGI (reference sequence). V trimming: 4 bases; J trimming: 5 bases; junction bases outside the gene matches: 4. The CDR3 is 15 residues long. This sample was included in a study of cytomegalovirus exposure and HLA in healthy donors. The rearrangement links TRBV6-6 to TRBJ1-5, with 11 bases lining up with TRBD1. The sequenced material came from PBMCs. The receptor's source is a girl aged 5 to 17 in good health and CMV-seronegative. Here the CDR3 DNA reads TGTGCCAGCAGTTTCGGGACAGGGGGTTATCAGCCCCAGCATTTT. Its translation is CASSFGTGGYQPQHF.